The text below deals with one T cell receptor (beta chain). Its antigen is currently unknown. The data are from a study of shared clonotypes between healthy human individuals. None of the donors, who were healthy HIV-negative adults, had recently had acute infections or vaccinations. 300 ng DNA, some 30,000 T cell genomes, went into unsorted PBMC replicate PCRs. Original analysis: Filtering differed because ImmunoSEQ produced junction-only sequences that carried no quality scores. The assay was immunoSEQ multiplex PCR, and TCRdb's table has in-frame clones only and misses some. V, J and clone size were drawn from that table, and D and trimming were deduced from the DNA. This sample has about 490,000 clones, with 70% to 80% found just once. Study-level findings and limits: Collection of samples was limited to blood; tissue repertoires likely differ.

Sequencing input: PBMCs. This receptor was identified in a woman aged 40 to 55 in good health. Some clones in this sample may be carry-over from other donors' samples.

CDR3 in amino acids: CASSSTRRGAKNIQYF. CDR3 DNA sequence: TGTGCCAGCAGCAGCACCCGCCGAGGGGCCAAAAACATTCAGTACTTC. The chain uses TRBV7-2 and TRBJ2-4; a possible D gene is TRBD2 (5 bases). Trimming removed 5 bases at V and 1 base at J, with 15 bases between. Germline V gene data show CDR1 as SGHTA and CDR2 as FQGNSA. CDR3 size: 16 residues.